This paragraph covers one T cell receptor (beta chain) sequence. The data stem from a study of blood T cell repertoires in COVID-19. Study-level information: The samples span acute and convalescent COVID-19 from the United States, Italy and Spain.

After removal of 1 base from V and 9 bases from J, the junction contained 8 bases not matched to a gene. Germline CDR1 SEHNR, CDR2 FQNEAQ (reference sequence). The CDR3 loop spans 15 amino acids. Original processing notes: Amplifying reference gene primers gave estimates of nucleated cell counts. The method was immunoSEQ multiplex PCR; TCRdb's version includes in-frame clones alone and lacks a portion of them. V and J calls and clone size are copied from that table; D and trimming were computed from the DNA. Of under 200,000 clones listed, about 83% were seen once; the top ten hold 3% to 3.5%. Cohorts were based on clinical histories the participants reported. In the 2 weeks before study entry, exposed participants met a COVID-19 case, which was PCR-confirmed or clinician-diagnosed.

This sequence was found in a young woman who had been exposed to COVID-19. Sequencing was performed on PBMCs or T cells enriched from blood (not recorded which). The V gene is TRBV7-9, the J gene TRBJ2-1, with 8 bases identical to TRBD2. The CDR3 region has the DNA TGTGCCAGCAGCTTAGGCGGGGGGTATATGGTTGAGCAGTTCTTC. It yields the protein CASSLGGGYMVEQFF.